The 26 T cell receptor beta chains below all came from one sample that was sequenced in a study of T cell changes during pregnancy in multiple sclerosis. The protocol was immunoSEQ multiplex PCR, while the TCRdb copy is restricted to in-frame clones and leaves out a portion. The sample has some 60,000 clones, about 91% seen once. The starting material was CD4+ T cells from peripheral blood mononuclear cells, obtained in the first trimester of pregnancy. These receptors were obtained from a female donor with multiple sclerosis, enrolled in a pregnancy study.

The V call is TRBV5-6, the J call TRBJ1-1; 8 bases align to TRBD1. J lost 1 base, V lost 0 bases, and 8 bases had no gene match. The CDR3 length is 17 residues. Germline V gene sequence: CDR1 SGHDT, CDR2 YYEEEE. This CDR3 is CASSLGQGARTNTEAFF. Written as DNA, the CDR3 is TGTGCCAGCAGCTTGGGGCAGGGGGCCAGAACGAACACTGAAGCTTTCTTT.

The rearrangement uses TRBV4-1 and TRBJ2-5, with TRBD2 matching over 7 bases. This CDR3 comprises 17 residues. Germline assignment: CDR1 MGHRA and CDR2 YSYEKL. V dropped 0 bases and J dropped 0; count of bases not matched to a gene: 7. The DNA for the CDR3 is TGCGCCAGCAGCCAAGATCGCGCTAGCGGAGACCAAGAGACCCAGTACTTC. Translation gives CASSQDRASGDQETQYF.

J is TRBJ1-2 and V is TRBV6-1, with 8 bases lining up with TRBD1. Germline assignment: CDR1 MNHNS and CDR2 SASEGT. The length of the CDR3 is 14 residues. V was pared by 6 bases and J by 2 bases, with 5 bases of the junction left unmatched. In nucleotides, the CDR3 is TGTGCCAGCAGGCGGACAGGGCTAAACTATGGCTACACCTTC. This encodes CASRRTGLNYGYTF.

V usage is TRBV5-6 and J usage is TRBJ1-2, with D hard to call. Trimming removed 4 bases at V and 5 bases at J, with 9 bases between. Germline values: CDR1 SGHDT, CDR2 YYEEEE. The CDR3 covers 12 residues. CDR3 amino acids: CASSPPGYGYTF. In DNA, the CDR3 is TGTGCCAGCAGCCCACCCGGGTATGGCTACACCTTC.

This clone was counted a single time. CDR3 region: CATSRVGRGIAKNIQYF. CDR3 in DNA: TGTGCCACCAGCAGAGTCGGAAGAGGGATAGCCAAAAACATTCAGTACTTC. The V call is TRBV15, the J call TRBJ2-4, with D possibly being TRBD2 (5 bases). CDR1 and CDR2 from the germline V gene are LNHNV and YYDKDF (reference sequence). The CDR3 runs 17 residues. The V and J ends lost 1 base and 0 bases respectively, with 13 bases between them.

The V call is TRBV27, the J call TRBJ1-2, with TRBD1 matching over 7 bases. The V and J ends lost 5 bases and 0 bases, in that order; junction bases with no gene match: 3. This CDR3 has 14 amino acids. CDR1 MNHEY and CDR2 SMNVEV come from the germline V gene (reference sequence). The CDR3 here is CASSGGTANYGYTF. CDR3 sequence (DNA): TGTGCCAGCAGTGGTGGGACAGCTAACTATGGCTACACCTTC.

The CDR3 sequence: CASSQPTGAQHF. Written as DNA, the CDR3 is TGTGCCAGCTCCCAACCGACAGGGGCCCAGCATTTT. V is TRBV18 and J is TRBJ1-5; 8 bases are shared with TRBD1. CDR3 length equals 12 residues. Per germline, CDR1 KGHSH and CDR2 LQKENI. V gave up 6 bases and J gave up 11 bases; unmatched junction bases: 6.

This clone was recorded once. The chain has TRBV2 and TRBJ1-2, with TRBD1 matching 9 bases. In germline, CDR1 is SNHLY, CDR2 FYNNEI. Trimming cost V 7 bases and J 8 bases; bases outside gene matches: 8. The CDR3 is 13 amino acids. The CDR3 region has the DNA TGTGCCAGCATTGCGGGACAGGGACACGGCTACACCTTC. Its protein product is CASIAGQGHGYTF.

The chain recombines TRBV19 with TRBJ1-2; D ambiguous. The germline gives CDR1 LNHDA, CDR2 SQIVND (reference sequence). The CDR3 runs 16 residues. V shed 4 bases and J shed 5 bases, with 20 bases lying between them. CDR3 region: CASSTRVFRRGYGYTF. The CDR3 nucleotides read TGTGCCAGTAGTACCCGGGTTTTCCGCCGCGGGTATGGCTACACCTTC.

The J gene is TRBJ1-5, the V gene TRBV10-1; the match to TRBD1 covers 9 bases. Trimming removed 8 bases from V and 6 bases from J; junction bases left unmatched: 11. In germline, CDR1 is WNHNN, CDR2 SYGVQD (reference sequence). This CDR3 has 15 amino acids. CDR3 sequence (DNA): TGCGCCAGCTCCTTTCAGGACAGGGGAAGTCAGCCCCAGCATTTT. It specifies CASSFQDRGSQPQHF.

V gene TRBV19 combines with J gene TRBJ1-5, with D possibly being TRBD1 (5 bases). Trimming took 11 bases from V and 2 from J, leaving 16 bases between them. The CDR3 totals 14 residues. Germline assignment: CDR1 LNHDA and CDR2 SQIVND (reference sequence). DNA of the CDR3: TGTGCCTCCTCCGGTCCGGGGGGCAATCAGCCCCAGCATTTT. Its protein is CASSGPGGNQPQHF.

The CDR3 nucleotides are TGTGCCAGCAGGGGGGACAGGACACCCAACTATGGCTACACCTTC. Translating it yields CASRGDRTPNYGYTF. The chain is built from TRBV6-1 and TRBJ1-2; 8 nucleotides match TRBD1. Germline-derived CDR1 and CDR2 are MNHNS and SASEGT. The CDR3 has 15 amino acids. The V segment lost 6 bases and the J segment 2 bases; nucleotides outside the gene matches: 8.

Only one count was recorded for this clone. V gene TRBV9 combines with J gene TRBJ1-4, with D perhaps TRBD1 (6 bases). CDR3 length: 14 residues. Germline V gives CDR1 SGDLS, CDR2 YYNGEE. Deletions cut 0 bases from V and 8 bases from J, with 11 bases between. The DNA of the CDR3 is TGTGCCAGCAGCGTAGACAGGGTGGGGGAAAAACTGTTTTTT. Its protein is CASSVDRVGEKLFF.

The chain links TRBV7-9 to TRBJ2-1; D may be TRBD1 (6 bases). The CDR3 consists of 15 residues. V lost 2 bases, J lost 8 bases, and 16 bases lay in between. Germline V CDR1 and CDR2: SEHNR, FQNEAQ (reference sequence). CDR3 sequence: CASSLTGFSGDEQFF. The CDR3 DNA reads TGTGCCAGCAGCTTAACAGGGTTCTCTGGCGATGAGCAGTTCTTC. The full variable domain, in which reference TRBV7-9 and TRBJ2-1 provide the parts outside the CDR3, is DTGVSQNPRHKITKRGQNVTFRCDPISEHNRLYWYRQTLGQGPEFLTYFQNEAQLEKSRLLSDRFSAERPKGSFSTLEIQRTEQGDSAMYLCASSLTGFSGDEQFFGPGTRLTVL.

J is TRBJ1-2 and V is TRBV5-5, with D unclear. V shed 1 base and J shed 2 bases, with 9 bases lying between them. The germline V gene has CDR1 SGHKS and CDR2 YYEKEE (reference sequence). There are 14 residues in the CDR3. The CDR3 loop reads CASSLLARNYGYTF. CDR3 DNA sequence: TGTGCCAGCAGCTTGCTCGCCAGAAACTATGGCTACACCTTC.

The chain joins TRBV27 to TRBJ1-5; D gene ambiguous. The CDR3 consists of 14 residues. Trimming removed 0 bases from V and 4 bases from J, with 7 bases in between. Germline V gene data show CDR1 as MNHEY and CDR2 as SMNVEV (reference sequence). The CDR3 bases are TGTGCCAGCAGTTTATCGGGCACAAATCAGCCCCAGCATTTT. Translated: CASSLSGTNQPQHF.

Points on this clone: This may be a read error: a much more frequent sequence differs by one nucleotide. V gene TRBV18 combines with J gene TRBJ2-2, with unresolved D. The CDR3 sequence is 14 residues long. V dropped 3 bases and J dropped 1 base, with 6 bases sitting between them. From germline, CDR1 is KGHSH and CDR2 LQKENI. The CDR3 DNA sequence: TGTGCCAGCTCACCTCGACAGAACACCGGGGAGCTGTTTTTT. Amino acid sequence: CASSPRQNTGELFF.

This chain uses TRBV27 with TRBJ2-7; tentatively, D is TRBD2 (5 bases). V gave up 6 bases and J gave up 4 bases, with 19 bases separating them. Germline V CDR1 and CDR2: MNHEY, SMNVEV (reference sequence). The CDR3 loop spans 15 amino acids. CDR3 sequence: CASSPDSANPYEQYF. The CDR3 DNA follows: TGTGCCAGCAGCCCGGACTCCGCCAACCCTTACGAGCAGTACTTC.

The chain recombines TRBV9 with TRBJ2-3, with TRBD1 as a possible D gene (5 bases). V was clipped by 1 base and J by 3 bases, with 15 bases between them. The CDR3 totals 16 residues. In germline, CDR1 is SGDLS, CDR2 YYNGEE. For the CDR3, the DNA is TGTGCCAGCAGCGTATATGACAGCAGGTCGACAGATACGCAGTATTTT. This gives the protein CASSVYDSRSTDTQYF.

This clone was seen at least ten times. The chain combines TRBV7-3 with TRBJ1-2; D gene ambiguous. The germline V gene encodes CDR1 SGHTA and CDR2 FQGTGA. The CDR3 is made up of 16 amino acids. Trimming took off 5 bases at V and 2 bases at J, with 18 bases between the two ends. CDR3 sequence reads: CASSPSRDTQNYGYTF. In DNA form, the CDR3 reads TGTGCCAGCAGCCCCTCGCGAGACACCCAGAACTATGGCTACACCTTC.

V gene TRBV15 combines with J gene TRBJ1-2, with no clear D. This CDR3 has 15 amino acids. Germline V gene data show CDR1 as LNHNV and CDR2 as YYDKDF (reference sequence). V lost 0 bases to trimming and J lost 4 bases, with 12 bases between them. The CDR3 here is CATSRDSEVIYGYTF. DNA for the CDR3: TGTGCCACCAGCAGAGATTCTGAGGTTATCTATGGCTACACCTTC. The entire variable domain, with the rest obtained from reference TRBV15 and TRBJ1-2, is as follows: DAMVIQNPRYQVTQFGKPVTLSCSQTLNHNVMYWYQQKSSQAPKLLFHYYDKDFNNEADTPDNFQSRRPNTSFCFLDIRSPGLGDTAMYLCATSRDSEVIYGYTFGSGTRLTVV.

The chain carries TRBV5-6 and TRBJ2-5, with 7 bases that match TRBD2. This CDR3 contains 15 residues. Germline V lookup: CDR1 SGHDT, CDR2 YYEEEE. After removal of 3 bases from V and 3 bases from J, the junction contained 8 bases not matched to a gene. This chain's CDR3 is CASSSPPRGEETQYF. The CDR3 region has the DNA TGTGCCAGCAGCTCCCCCCCCCGGGGGGAAGAGACCCAGTACTTC.

The chain carries TRBV5-1 and TRBJ1-3; a possible D gene is TRBD1 (5 bases). The CDR3 loop spans 15 amino acids. V gave up 5 bases and J gave up 1 base, with 13 bases separating them. The germline gives CDR1 SGHRS, CDR2 YFSETQ. CDR3 nucleotide sequence: TGCGCCAGCAGAGAACAACAGGAATCTGGAAACACCATATATTTT. This codes for CASREQQESGNTIYF.

The genes are TRBV19 and TRBJ2-4; the match to TRBD2 covers 7 bases. Germline V CDR1 and CDR2: LNHDA, SQIVND (reference sequence). The ends lost 3 bases at V and 0 bases at J; junction bases unmatched: 5. There are 16 residues in the CDR3. The CDR3 sequence: CASSIEAGLAKNIQYF. For the CDR3, the DNA is TGTGCCAGTAGTATCGAAGCGGGGTTAGCCAAAAACATTCAGTACTTC.

CDR3 bases: TGCGCCAACCAGGGGACAATCTACAATGAGCAGTTCTTC. It codes for CANQGTIYNEQFF. The rearrangement joins TRBV10-1 to TRBJ2-1; D possibly corresponds to TRBD1 (6 bases). V was shortened by 10 bases and J by 3 bases, with 13 bases between the two germline ends. Germline V CDR1 and CDR2: WNHNN, SYGVQD (reference sequence). The CDR3 totals 13 residues.

This chain joins TRBV30 and TRBJ2-1, with 11 bases that match TRBD2. The trim removed 4 bases at V and 2 bases at J, leaving 1 base unmatched. CDR3 length equals 14 residues. Germline loops: CDR1 GTSNPN, CDR2 SVGIG (reference sequence). CDR3 nucleotide sequence: TGTGCCTGGACTAGCGGGGGGCCCTACAATGAGCAGTTCTTC. The encoded protein is CAWTSGGPYNEQFF.